This record concerns one T cell receptor beta chain sequence. Its antigen remains unidentified. Read data end 3 residues before the CDR3 end; the end is taken from the germline J gene. The trim removed 4 bases at V and 6 bases at J, leaving 11 bases unmatched. CDR1 DFQATT and CDR2 SNEGSKA come from the germline V gene (reference sequence). The CDR3 consists of 14 residues. The sample is drawn from a study of T cells in women clearing cervical HPV infection. Study outcomes and limitations: CIN3+ cases had significantly higher TCR repertoire richness than controls, but evenness did not differ. TRBV6-7 relative abundance averaged roughly 0.099% in cases and around 0.17% in controls.

Clones were read by immunoSEQ multiplex PCR, and TCRdb kept only the in-frame ones, dropping some. The sample totals 40,000 to 45,000 clones; its top ten clones hold 0.95% to 1.5%. The source is a woman aged 18 to 69 with a cervical HPV16 infection that either progressed to CIN3+ or cleared (not recorded which). Sequencing input: blood buffy coat. This chain uses TRBV20-1 with TRBJ2-7; 8 positions agree with TRBD1. The part of the CDR3 DNA that was read is TGCAGTGCTAAGCGACAGGGGTTTTCCGGCGAG. It translates to CSAKRQGFSGE. The full-length CDR3 reads as CSAKRQGFSGEQYF.